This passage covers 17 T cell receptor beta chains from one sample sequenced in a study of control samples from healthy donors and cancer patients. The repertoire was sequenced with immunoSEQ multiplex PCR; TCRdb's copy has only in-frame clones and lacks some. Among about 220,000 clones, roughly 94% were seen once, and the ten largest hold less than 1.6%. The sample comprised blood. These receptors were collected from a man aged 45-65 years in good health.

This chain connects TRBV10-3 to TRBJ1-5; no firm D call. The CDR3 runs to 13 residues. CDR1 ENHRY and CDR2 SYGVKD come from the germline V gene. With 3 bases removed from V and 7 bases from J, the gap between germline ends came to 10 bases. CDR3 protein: CAISDLGGQPQHF. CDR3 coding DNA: TGTGCCATCAGTGATCTAGGTGGGCAGCCCCAGCATTTT.

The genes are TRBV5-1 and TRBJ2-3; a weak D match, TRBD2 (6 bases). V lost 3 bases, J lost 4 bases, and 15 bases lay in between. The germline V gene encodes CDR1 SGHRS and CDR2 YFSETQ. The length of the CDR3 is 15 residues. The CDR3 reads CASSSVAAPPDTQYF. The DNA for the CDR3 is TGCGCCAGCAGCTCAGTAGCGGCCCCGCCAGATACGCAGTATTTT. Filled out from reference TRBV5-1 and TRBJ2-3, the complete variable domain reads KAGVTQTPRYLIKTRGQQVTLSCSPISGHRSVSWYQQTPGQGLQFLFEYFSETQRNKGNFPGRFSGRQFSNSRSEMNVSTLELGDSALYLCASSSVAAPPDTQYFGPGTRLTVL.

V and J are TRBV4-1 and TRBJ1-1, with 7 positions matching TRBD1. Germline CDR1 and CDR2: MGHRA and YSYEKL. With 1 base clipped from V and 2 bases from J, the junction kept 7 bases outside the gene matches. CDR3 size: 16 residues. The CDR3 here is CASSQVLWDRNTEAFF. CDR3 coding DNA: TGCGCCAGCAGCCAAGTCTTGTGGGACAGAAACACTGAAGCTTTCTTT.

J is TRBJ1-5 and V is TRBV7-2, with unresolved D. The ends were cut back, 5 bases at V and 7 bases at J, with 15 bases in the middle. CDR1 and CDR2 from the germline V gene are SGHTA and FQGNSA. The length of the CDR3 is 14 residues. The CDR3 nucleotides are TGTGCCAGCAGCAGCAGGTCCGTCGGGCAGCCCCAGCATTTT. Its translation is CASSSRSVGQPQHF.

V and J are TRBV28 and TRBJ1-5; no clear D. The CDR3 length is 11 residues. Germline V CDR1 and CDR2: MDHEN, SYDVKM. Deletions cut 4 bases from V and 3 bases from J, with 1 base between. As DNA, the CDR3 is TGTGCCAGCAGTTACAATCAGCCCCAGCATTTT. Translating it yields CASSYNQPQHF.

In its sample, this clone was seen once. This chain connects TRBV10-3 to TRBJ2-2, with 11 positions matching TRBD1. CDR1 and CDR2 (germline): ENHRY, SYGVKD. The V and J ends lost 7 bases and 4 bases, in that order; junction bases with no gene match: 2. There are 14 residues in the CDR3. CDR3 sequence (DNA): TGTGCCATCACCGGGACAGGGGGCACCGGGGAGCTGTTTTTT. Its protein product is CAITGTGGTGELFF.

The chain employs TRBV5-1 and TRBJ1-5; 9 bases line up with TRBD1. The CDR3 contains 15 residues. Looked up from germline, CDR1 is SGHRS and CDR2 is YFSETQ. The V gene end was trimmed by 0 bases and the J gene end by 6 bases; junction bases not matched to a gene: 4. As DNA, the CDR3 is TGCGCCAGCAGCTTGGGGGACAGGGACGCTCAGCCCCAGCATTTT. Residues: CASSLGDRDAQPQHF.

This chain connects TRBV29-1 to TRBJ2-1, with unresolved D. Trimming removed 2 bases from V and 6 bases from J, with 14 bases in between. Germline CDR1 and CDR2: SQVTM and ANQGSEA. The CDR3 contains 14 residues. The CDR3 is CSVERPYHFNEQFF. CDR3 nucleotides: TGCAGCGTTGAACGGCCTTACCATTTCAATGAGCAGTTCTTC.

CDR3 DNA sequence: TGTGCCACCAGTGATTCTCGATGGACTAGAGGAGGCACTGAGCAGTTCTTC. Encoded protein: CATSDSRWTRGGTEQFF. The chain carries TRBV24-1 and TRBJ2-1; TRBD2 agrees at 7 bases. V lost 2 bases and J lost 9; bases outside the gene matches: 15. The CDR3 extends over 17 amino acids. Per germline, CDR1 KGHDR and CDR2 SFDVKD.

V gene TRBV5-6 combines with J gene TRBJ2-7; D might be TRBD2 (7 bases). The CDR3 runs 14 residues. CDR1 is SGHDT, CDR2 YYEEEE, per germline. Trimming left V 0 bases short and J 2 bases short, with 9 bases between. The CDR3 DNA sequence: TGTGCCAGCAGCTTGGTAGGGGGGGCCTACGAGCAGTACTTC. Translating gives CASSLVGGAYEQYF.

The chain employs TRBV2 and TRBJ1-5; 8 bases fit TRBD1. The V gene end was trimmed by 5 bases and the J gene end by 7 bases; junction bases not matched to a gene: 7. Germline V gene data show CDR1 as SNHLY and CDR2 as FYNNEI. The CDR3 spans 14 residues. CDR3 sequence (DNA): TGTGCCAGCAGTTCCACAGGGGGAAGACAGCCCCAGCATTTT. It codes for CASSSTGGRQPQHF.

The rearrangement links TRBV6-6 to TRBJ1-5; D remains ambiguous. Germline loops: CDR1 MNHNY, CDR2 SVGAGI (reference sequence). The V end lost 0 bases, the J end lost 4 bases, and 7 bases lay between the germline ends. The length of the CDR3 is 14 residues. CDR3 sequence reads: CASSYSGFNQPQHF. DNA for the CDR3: TGTGCCAGCAGTTACTCAGGGTTTAATCAGCCCCAGCATTTT.

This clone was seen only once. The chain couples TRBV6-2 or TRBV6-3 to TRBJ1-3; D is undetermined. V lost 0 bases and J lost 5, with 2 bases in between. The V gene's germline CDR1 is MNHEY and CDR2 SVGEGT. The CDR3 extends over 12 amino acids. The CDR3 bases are TGTGCCAGCAGTTACTCGCGAAACACCATATATTTT. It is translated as CASSYSRNTIYF.

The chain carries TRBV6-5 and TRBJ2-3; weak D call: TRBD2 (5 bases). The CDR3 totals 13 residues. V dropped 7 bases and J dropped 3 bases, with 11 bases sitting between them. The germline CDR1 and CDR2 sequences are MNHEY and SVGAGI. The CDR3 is CASTKAETDTQYF. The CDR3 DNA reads TGTGCCAGCACCAAAGCGGAGACAGATACGCAGTATTTT.

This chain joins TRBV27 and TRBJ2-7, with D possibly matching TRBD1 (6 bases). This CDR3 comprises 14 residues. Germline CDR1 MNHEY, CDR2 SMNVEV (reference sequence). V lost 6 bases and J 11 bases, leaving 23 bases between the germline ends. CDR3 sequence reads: CASSPGHTQPLEYV. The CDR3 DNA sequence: TGTGCCAGCAGCCCGGGACATACGCAGCCTCTGGAGTACGTC.

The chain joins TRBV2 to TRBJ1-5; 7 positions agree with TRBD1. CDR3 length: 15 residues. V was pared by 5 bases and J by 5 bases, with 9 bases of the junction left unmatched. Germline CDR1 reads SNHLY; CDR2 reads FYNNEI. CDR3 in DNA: TGTGCCAGCAGTTTGAACCGGGACAGCTATCAGCCCCAGCATTTT. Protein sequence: CASSLNRDSYQPQHF.

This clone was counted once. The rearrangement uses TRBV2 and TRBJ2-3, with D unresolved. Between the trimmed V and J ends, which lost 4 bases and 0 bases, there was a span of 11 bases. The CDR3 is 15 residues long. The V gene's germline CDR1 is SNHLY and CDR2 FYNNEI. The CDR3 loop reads CASSARSTSTDTQYF. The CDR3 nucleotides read TGTGCCAGCAGTGCCCGGTCAACTAGCACAGATACGCAGTATTTT.